Here is one T cell receptor (beta chain) with its context. The antigen is undetermined. This sample was included in a study of identical twins. Findings and caveats of the study: Cord blood beta clonotypes that were abundant carried fewer insertions, and memory repertoires showed no such trend.

Germline CDR1 is DFQATT and CDR2 is SNEGSKA (reference sequence). This CDR3 has 11 amino acids. The V and J ends lost 7 bases and 14 bases, in that order; junction bases with no gene match: 11. Each CDR3 protein is one row after TCRdb ran MiXCR on the 5' RACE reads. The table includes 430,000 or so distinct CDR3 sequences, less than 25% detected once. The same sample was also studied in work on T cells expressing NK-cell markers.

This chain connects TRBV20-1 to TRBJ2-5; TRBD1 matches at 9 bases. Sequences were obtained from CD4+ T cells sorted from blood. The TCR originated in a woman younger than 35 in good health. CDR3 DNA sequence: TGCAGTGGCATGACAGGGGGGACGGCATACTTC. This codes for CSGMTGGTAYF.